Here is one TCR beta chain with its context. The antigen remains undetermined. TCRdb redid the calling of the RT-PCR reads with MiXCR, one entry per CDR3 protein. Among approximately 500,000 distinct CDR3 sequences listed, 13% were seen once. Germline values: CDR1 SGHTA, CDR2 FQGTGA. The CDR3 covers 14 residues. V was pared by 3 bases and J by 2 bases, with 9 bases between. The data stem from a study of response to subunit inactivated influenza vaccine. Study-level results: That few new T cells are recruited by each seasonal influenza vaccination was the authors' suggestion.

The genes are TRBV7-3 and TRBJ2-3, with no clear D. The specimen was PBMCs from blood, collected roughly 6 weeks after vaccination. The TCR was taken from a man aged 50 to 59 who received an inactivated influenza vaccine. DNA for the CDR3: TGTGCCAGCAGCTTGTCCCAGTACACAGATACGCAGTATTTT. Translated, it gives CASSLSQYTDTQYF.